These 21 T cell receptor beta chains came from one sample sequenced in a study of T cells in Graves' hyperthyroidism and ophthalmopathy. Template material for amplifying TCR beta CDR3 regions consisted of RNA transcripts. In the first-round RT-PCR of the TCR CDR3, the HTBI primer set was used. TCRdb used MiXCR to reprocess the multiplex PCR reads, holding one entry per CDR3 protein. The table includes some 490,000 distinct CDR3 sequences, 15% to 20% detected once. The sample was blood. These receptors were taken from a woman aged 30 to 39 with Graves' ophthalmopathy.

This clonotype was counted ten times or more. The chain uses TRBV9 and TRBJ2-5, with D maybe TRBD1 (5 bases). Germline V lookup: CDR1 SGDLS, CDR2 YYNGEE. The ends were cut back, 6 bases at V and 0 bases at J, with 12 bases in the middle. The CDR3 has 14 residues. CDR3 loop: CASKGTGDQETQYF. The CDR3 coding sequence is TGTGCCAGCAAAGGTACAGGAGACCAAGAGACCCAGTACTTC.

This clonotype was seen repeatedly, ten times or more. The genes are TRBV7-8 and TRBJ2-3; 8 bases are shared with TRBD2. Looked up from germline, CDR1 is SGHVS and CDR2 is FQNEAQ. V dropped 5 bases and J dropped 1; count of bases not matched to a gene: 8. The CDR3 is 16 residues long. The CDR3 nucleotides read TGTGCCAGCAGCCGGCCCCGGGAGGGCGGCACAGATACGCAGTATTTT. It specifies CASSRPREGGTDTQYF. Looking up the rest from reference TRBV7-8 and TRBJ2-3 gives the full variable domain: GAGVSQSPRYKVAKRGQDVALRCDPISGHVSLFWYQQALGQGPEFLTYFQNEAQLDKSGLPSDRFFAERPEGSVSTLKIQRTQQEDSAVYLCASSRPREGGTDTQYFGPGTRLTVL.

The chain has TRBV5-6 and TRBJ2-3; 8 bases are a match to TRBD2. The CDR3 contains 14 residues. The J segment lost 4 bases and the V segment lost 4 bases, leaving 5 bases of the junction unmatched. Germline CDR1 is SGHDT and CDR2 is YYEEEE. CDR3 residues: CASSQGLAPDTQYF. CDR3 sequence (DNA): TGTGCCAGCAGCCAAGGACTAGCCCCAGATACGCAGTATTTT.

There are many counts of this clonotype. The V call is TRBV20-1, the J call TRBJ2-5; 7 bases fit TRBD2. The CDR3 length is 12 residues. The germline CDR1 and CDR2 sequences are DFQATT and SNEGSKA (reference sequence). The V gene end was trimmed by 6 bases and the J gene end by 10 bases; junction bases not matched to a gene: 11. In DNA, the CDR3 is TGCAGTGCCGCGAGGGGAGCGGGGTTCCAGTACTTC. Residues: CSAARGAGFQYF.

Details on this clonotype: A read error is possible here, since a much larger clone lies one base away. The V call is TRBV28, the J call TRBJ2-7; 8 positions agree with TRBD1. The length of the CDR3 is 13 residues. The germline CDR1 and CDR2 sequences are MDHEN and SYDVKM. The CDR3 region has the DNA TGTGCCGGCAGAAGACAGGGGACCTACGAGCAGTACTTC. It translates to CAGRRQGTYEQYF.

V and J are TRBV5-1 and TRBJ2-5; D ambiguous. The CDR3 has 15 amino acids. Trimming pared 4 bases from V and 2 bases from J, leaving 15 bases between. Germline V gives CDR1 SGHRS, CDR2 YFSETQ. The CDR3 DNA follows: TGCGCCAGCAGCGCAAACCTCCCCCCGCAAGAGACCCAGTACTTC. This codes for CASSANLPPQETQYF.

The chain joins TRBV19 to TRBJ2-7; D is possibly TRBD2 (7 bases). Trimming took off 5 bases at V and 4 bases at J, with 18 bases between the two ends. Germline V lookup: CDR1 LNHDA, CDR2 SQIVND (reference sequence). The CDR3 extends over 15 amino acids. The CDR3 loop reads CASSSRGTMTYEQYF. The CDR3, as DNA: TGTGCCAGTAGTTCTAGGGGGACTATGACTTACGAGCAGTACTTC.

The table lists this clonotype with many counts. The gene calls are TRBV3-1 and TRBJ2-1; TRBD2 might be the D (6 bases). CDR1 and CDR2 from the germline V gene are LGHDT and YNNKEL (reference sequence). The CDR3 runs 13 residues. V lost 5 bases and J lost 6, with 11 bases in between. The CDR3 coding sequence is TGTGCCAGCAGCGGGGCGGGGACCAATGAGCAGTTCTTC. Its translation is CASSGAGTNEQFF.

This clonotype was seen many times. The V gene is TRBV28, the J gene TRBJ2-7; the D gene is possibly TRBD2 (5 bases). This CDR3 region has 15 residues. Trimming stripped 5 bases from V and 3 bases from J, with 17 bases between. Germline CDR1 MDHEN, CDR2 SYDVKM. The CDR3 reads CASSRVGAEDYEQYF. The CDR3 nucleotides are TGTGCCAGCAGTCGCGTTGGAGCGGAAGACTACGAGCAGTACTTC.

In this sample, this clonotype turned up many times. This chain links TRBV3-2 with TRBJ2-1; the table calls TRBD2, which could not be checked here. TRBV3-2 is recorded as a pseudogene. The CDR3 length is 16 residues. CDR3 in DNA: TGTGCCAGCAGCCAAGTTAGGACTAGTGGGGGAAATGAGCAGTTCTTC. Protein sequence: CASSQVRTSGGNEQFF.

The genes are TRBV5-6 and TRBJ2-3, with D maybe TRBD2 (6 bases). Trimming pared 0 bases from V and 5 bases from J, leaving 16 bases between. Germline V gene data show CDR1 as SGHDT and CDR2 as YYEEEE. The CDR3 loop spans 16 amino acids. CDR3 nucleotides: TGTGCCAGCAGCTTGGCGCGTCGGGAGTATCTAGATACGCAGTATTTT. Its translation: CASSLARREYLDTQYF.

This chain joins TRBV27 and TRBJ2-2; tentatively, D is TRBD2 (6 bases). Germline V CDR1 and CDR2: MNHEY, SMNVEV (reference sequence). Trimming removed 4 bases at V and 3 bases at J, with 9 bases between. This CDR3 spans 14 amino acids. The CDR3 loop is CASSWGLYTGELFF. The CDR3 bases are TGTGCCAGCAGTTGGGGACTGTACACCGGGGAGCTGTTTTTT.

The genes are TRBV15 and TRBJ1-4, with 9 bases identical to TRBD1. The CDR3 runs to 16 residues. Per the germline V gene, CDR1 is LNHNV and CDR2 is YYDKDF (reference sequence). With 1 base clipped from V and 8 bases from J, the junction kept 8 bases outside the gene matches. Written as DNA, the CDR3 is TGTGCCACCAGCAGAGTAGTAGGGACAGGGACCGAAAAACTGTTTTTT. This encodes CATSRVVGTGTEKLFF.

V gene TRBV7-3 combines with J gene TRBJ2-3; tentative D call: TRBD2 (5 bases). The CDR3 sequence is 13 residues long. V was cut by 5 bases and J by 8 bases, with 14 bases left in between. The germline V gene encodes CDR1 SGHTA and CDR2 FQGTGA. For the CDR3, the DNA is TGTGCCAGCAGCCCGAATGGTGAGGGTACGCAGTATTTT. This encodes CASSPNGEGTQYF.

The chain is built from TRBV28 and TRBJ2-7; possible D gene TRBD1, 5 bases. CDR3 size: 13 residues. V dropped 8 bases and J dropped 0 bases, with 11 bases sitting between them. From germline, CDR1 is MDHEN and CDR2 SYDVKM. The CDR3 DNA sequence: TGTGCCAGCGACAGATTATACTCCTACGAGCAGTACTTC. As protein: CASDRLYSYEQYF.

This clonotype was recorded at least ten times. The gene calls are TRBV7-9 and TRBJ2-7; 7 nucleotides align to TRBD2. The CDR3 totals 15 residues. V was clipped by 1 base and J by 2 bases; unmatched bases: 5. Germline values: CDR1 SEHNR, CDR2 FQNEAQ (reference sequence). CDR3 region: CASSLDSGLAYEQYF. CDR3 coding DNA: TGTGCCAGCAGCTTAGACTCAGGACTAGCCTACGAGCAGTACTTC.

This clonotype turned up a few times. This chain links TRBV27 with TRBJ2-1; D is possibly TRBD1 or TRBD2 (5 bases each). V lost 3 bases to trimming and J lost 5 bases, with 23 bases between them. CDR1 and CDR2 from the germline V gene are MNHEY and SMNVEV (reference sequence). CDR3 length equals 18 residues. The CDR3 nucleotides read TGTGCCAGCAGTTTCTTATATCTGGGTGCAGGGCGGGACAATGAGCAGTTCTTC. It specifies CASSFLYLGAGRDNEQFF.

J is TRBJ2-3 and V is TRBV7-9; D gene uncertain. The CDR3 has 16 amino acids. Germline V gene data show CDR1 as SEHNR and CDR2 as FQNEAQ (reference sequence). V was cut by 5 bases and J by 3 bases, with 18 bases left in between. The CDR3 region is CASSPTASIGTDTQYF. CDR3 bases: TGTGCCAGCAGCCCCACAGCTAGTATCGGGACAGATACGCAGTATTTT.

As for this clonotype: A much more abundant neighbour one base away suggests this may be a read error. This chain links TRBV7-8 with TRBJ2-1; D may be TRBD2 (7 bases). Near its end, the DNA agrees better with TRBJ2-7, so the J call may be wrong. CDR3 length: 19 amino acids. In germline, CDR1 is SGHVS, CDR2 FQNEAQ. The CDR3 nucleotides read TGTGCCAGCAGCTTAGCGCGGTTGACGACCCAGGCGGGGGACAATGAGCAGTACTTC. This sequence encodes CASSLARLTTQAGDNEQYF.

This clonotype was counted once. The chain uses TRBV27 and TRBJ2-2; D uncertain. Germline V lookup: CDR1 MNHEY, CDR2 SMNVEV (reference sequence). This CDR3 has 13 residues. The ends were cut back, 3 bases at V and 9 bases at J, with 11 bases in the middle. The CDR3, as DNA: TGTGCCAGCAGTTTCCCACAGCGCCGGGAGCTGTTTTTT. It yields the protein CASSFPQRRELFF.

This clonotype was seen ten or more times. This rearrangement joins TRBV9 to TRBJ2-6; D unresolved. The CDR3 spans 13 residues. Trimming cost V 0 bases and J 3 bases, with 1 base left between them. Germline CDR1 is SGDLS and CDR2 is YYNGEE. In DNA, the CDR3 is TGTGCCAGCAGCGTAGATGGGGCCAACGTCCTGACTTTC. Protein: CASSVDGANVLTF. Filled out from reference TRBV9 and TRBJ2-6, the complete variable domain reads DSGVTQTPKHLITATGQRVTLRCSPRSGDLSVYWYQQSLDQGLQFLIQYYNGEERAKGNILERFSAQQFPDLHSELNLSSLELGDSALYFCASSVDGANVLTFGAGSRLTVL.